This is a list of T cell receptor beta chains from one sample in a study of regulatory T cells in long-lasting Graves disease. TCRdb independently ran MiXCR on the multiplex PCR reads; one entry per CDR3 protein. The sample contains hundreds of thousands of distinct CDR3 sequences, 15% of which appear only once. Material: peripheral blood mononuclear cells (PBMCs), obtained at new diagnosis, from a patient treated with antithyroid drugs. All receptors come from a female donor with Graves disease. The CDR3 runs from the conserved cysteine through the conserved F or W. The D gene is left open where the match is weak. Expanded clones are given a class, and other clones once, few, many or no size at all.

>NA|TRBV2|TRBJ2-2|NA
TGTGCCAGCAGTGATCTTCTCCCCGGGGACGGGGAGCTGTTTTTT
CASSDLLPGDGELFF
>NA|TRBV29-1|TRBJ2-3|NA
TGCAGCGTTCCCCGGCAGGACAGAGCAGATACGCAGTATTTT
CSVPRQDRADTQYF
>many|TRBV7-9|TRBJ2-1|TRBD2
TGTGCCAGCAGCTTTAGGGGACTAGCACCCTACAATGAGCAGTTCTTC
CASSFRGLAPYNEQFF
>few|TRBV3-1|TRBJ1-1|NA
TGTGCCAGCAGCCAAGTCCGGGGGGGAGAGAACACTGAAGCTTTCTTT
CASSQVRGGENTEAFF
>many|TRBV2|TRBJ1-1|NA
TGTGCCAGCATCCGGCTTGAAGCTTTCTTT
CASIRLEAFF
>many|TRBV7-8|TRBJ2-2|NA
TGTGCCAGCAGCTTGGGGGTAGGGGGGTCGAACACCGGGGAGCTGTTTTTT
CASSLGVGGSNTGELFF
>many|TRBV5-1|TRBJ2-7|TRBD2
TGCGCCAGCAGCTTGGATAGCGGGGATGACGAGCAGTACTTC
CASSLDSGDDEQYF
>many|TRBV12-3/TRBV12-4|TRBJ2-7|NA
TGTGCCAGCAGTTTTGCGGGTAGCACCTACGAGCAGTACTTC
CASSFAGSTYEQYF
>many|TRBV5-1|TRBJ1-1|NA
TGCGCCAGCAGCACAAGCAGGGTTGGCGGCACTGAAGCTTTCTTT
CASSTSRVGGTEAFF
>few|TRBV6-2/TRBV6-3|TRBJ2-5|NA
TGTGCCAGCATCGGCTGGGAAGTGAATCAAGAGACCCAGTACTTC
CASIGWEVNQETQYF
>many|TRBV12-3/TRBV12-4|TRBJ1-1|TRBD1
TGTGCCAGCAGTTATACGGGACAGGGGGCGCGGGGCACTGAAGCTTTCTTT
CASSYTGQGARGTEAFF
>NA|TRBV12-3/TRBV12-4|TRBJ1-1|TRBD1
TGTGCCAGCAGTTTTTGGGACAGAAACACTGAAGCTTTCTTT
CASSFWDRNTEAFF
>many|TRBV20-1|TRBJ1-5|NA
TGCAGTGCTAGCGGGCAGGGAGGCCAGCCCCAGCATTTT
CSASGQGGQPQHF
>many|TRBV6-1|TRBJ1-1|NA
TGTGCCAGCGAGACCAGAGGGAACACTGAAGCTTTCTTT
CASETRGNTEAFF
>many|TRBV19|TRBJ1-1|NA
TGTGCCAGTAGTATATACGGCATGAACACTGAAGCTTTCTTT
CASSIYGMNTEAFF